This T cell receptor (beta chain) was obtained from a study of blood T cell repertoires in COVID-19. On the study more broadly: Samples taken during acute and convalescent COVID-19 were collected in the United States, Italy and Spain. From T cells, B-cell-depleted T cells, or PBMCs came the material, which was cDNA or gDNA.

In germline, CDR1 is MGHRA, CDR2 YSYEKL. The CDR3 is 18 residues long. The germline V and J ends were trimmed by 0 bases and 0 bases, with 12 bases remaining between them. Repertoires were generated with immunoSEQ multiplex PCR, while TCRdb's copy carries only in-frame clones and drops some. The data contain some 490,000 clones, 80% to 90% of them singletons. The material sequenced was peripheral blood. This TCR derives from a human donor in a cohort sampled during active COVID-19. The chain uses TRBV4-1 and TRBJ1-6; no clear D. The CDR3 DNA is TGCGCCAGCAGCCAAGATGCACGGTTGAGCTCCTATAATTCACCCCTCCACTTT. Protein sequence: CASSQDARLSSYNSPLHF.